The clone carrying this T cell receptor (beta chain) was recorded a few times. Its antigen remains unidentified. The sample is drawn from a study of cytomegalovirus exposure and HLA in healthy donors. Vbeta (60) and Jbeta (13) primers were used in the PCR. Measured with immunoSEQ multiplex PCR; TCRdb has only the in-frame clones, and not every one. The sample includes about 95,000 clones, around four fifths of them seen just once. Overall study findings and caveats: Relative to the approximately 660-donor mean, N-insertions were reportedly fewer in an Asian-associated ancestry cluster in a later analysis.

The sequenced sample consisted of PBMCs. This TCR came from a man aged 25-45 years in good health and CMV-seropositive.

CDR3 DNA: TGTGCCAGCAGCCCGGAGGCTTACGGGGGACAAGAGACCCAGTACTTC. Translating gives CASSPEAYGGQETQYF. The V call is TRBV7-9, the J call TRBJ2-5; a possible D gene is TRBD2 (6 bases). The germline CDR1 and CDR2 sequences are SEHNR and FQNEAQ (reference sequence). This CDR3 spans 16 amino acids. Trimming left V 5 bases short and J 2 bases short, with 18 bases between.